The T cell receptor (beta chain) described here comes from a study of blood T cell repertoires in COVID-19. Overall study: Nucleic acid was either cDNA or gDNA, and it came from T cells, B-cell-depleted T cells, or PBMCs.

Germline V CDR1 and CDR2: SGHRS, YFSETQ. With 4 bases removed from V and 4 bases from J, the gap between germline ends came to 21 bases. The CDR3 sequence is 16 residues long. Sequencing was performed with immunoSEQ multiplex PCR; in TCRdb, only in-frame clones are kept and a portion is missing. The repertoire holds some 230,000 clones, approximately 84% seen once, with about 15% in the top ten. Sequencing was done on a sample of PBMCs or T cells enriched from blood (not recorded which). J is TRBJ2-7 and V is TRBV5-1; D perhaps matches TRBD1 (5 bases). This receptor was taken from a man between 40 and 49 years old who had recovered from COVID-19. This chain's CDR3 is CASSTGYGELGYEQYF. The CDR3 bases are TGCGCCAGCAGCACAGGATATGGGGAATTGGGGTACGAGCAGTACTTC.